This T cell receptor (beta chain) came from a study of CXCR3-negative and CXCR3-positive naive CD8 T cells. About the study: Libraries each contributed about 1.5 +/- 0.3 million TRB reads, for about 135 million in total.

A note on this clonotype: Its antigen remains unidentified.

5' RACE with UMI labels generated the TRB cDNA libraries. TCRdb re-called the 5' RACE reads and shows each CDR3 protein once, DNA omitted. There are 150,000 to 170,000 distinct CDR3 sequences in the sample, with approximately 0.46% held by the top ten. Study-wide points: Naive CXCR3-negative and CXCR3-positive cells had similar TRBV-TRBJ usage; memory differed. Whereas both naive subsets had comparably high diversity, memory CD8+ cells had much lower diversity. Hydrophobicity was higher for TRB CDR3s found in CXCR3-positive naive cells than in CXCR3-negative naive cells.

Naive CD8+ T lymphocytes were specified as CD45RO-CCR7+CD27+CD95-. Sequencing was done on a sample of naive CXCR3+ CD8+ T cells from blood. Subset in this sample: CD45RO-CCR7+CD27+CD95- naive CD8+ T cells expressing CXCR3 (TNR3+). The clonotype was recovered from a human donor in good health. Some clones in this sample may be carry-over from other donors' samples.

The CDR3 loop reads CSVEQNYGYTF. This rearrangement joins TRBV29-1 to TRBJ1-2. The CDR3 totals 11 residues. CDR1 is SQVTM, CDR2 ANQGSEA, per germline.